The source of this T cell receptor beta chain is a study of shared clonotypes between healthy human individuals. General study points: There were few donors, and this limited the genetic and exposure-history diversity represented. Exclusively blood specimens were collected; tissue repertoires likely differ. It was expected that sequencing depth would affect clonotype sharing among donors. All-four-donor shared clonotypes had higher generation probabilities than non-shared clonotypes did.

The CDR3 spans 14 residues. Trimming cost V 2 bases and J 1 base, with 8 bases left between them. The V gene's germline CDR1 is KGHSH and CDR2 LQKENI. The protocol was immunoSEQ multiplex PCR, while the TCRdb copy is restricted to in-frame clones and leaves out a portion. The top ten hold approximately 0.13% of the sample, which has around 2.1 million clones, almost 96% seen once. For this clone: What it binds is not known. The same CDR3 can be traced to other DNA sequences in this sample.

What was sequenced was naive CD4+ T cells sorted from blood. Subset reported: CD45RA+ positively selected. V and J are TRBV18 and TRBJ2-5; D remains ambiguous. This TCR derives from a man between 18 and 29 years old in good health. The CDR3 DNA sequence: TGTGCCAGCTCACCAAGCCAGGTCCAAGAGACCCAGTACTTC. It codes for CASSPSQVQETQYF. The whole variable domain, remainder taken from reference TRBV18 and TRBJ2-5, is NAGVMQNPRHLVRRRGQEARLRCSPMKGHSHVYWYRQLPEEGLKFMVYLQKENIIDESGMPKERFSAEFPKEGPSILRIQQVVRGDSAAYFCASSPSQVQETQYFGPGTRLLVL.